Listed here is a single T cell receptor beta chain. Regarding time point: blood 4 weeks post-SBRT, at nephrectomy. Specified treatment: 15 Gy SBRT to primary tumor, nephrectomy 4 weeks later. Clear cell pathology was present in this patient's renal cell carcinoma. This sample is drawn from a study of radiation and T cells in renal cell carcinoma. CDR3 length: 13 amino acids. Germline-derived CDR1 and CDR2 are MNHNY and SVGAGI (reference sequence). Trimming took off 7 bases at V and 1 base at J, with 10 bases between the two ends. Here immunoSEQ multiplex PCR was the method, and the copy in TCRdb shows in-frame clones only, minus some. The profile shows 60,000 to 75,000 clones, approximately 80% of them singletons.

V usage is TRBV6-6 and J usage is TRBJ1-1; D is perhaps TRBD1 (6 bases). This sequence originates from a man between 60 and 75 years old with renal cell carcinoma. This sample comprised blood, obtained from a patient whose treatment included radiotherapy and nephrectomy. Here the CDR3 reads CASMGTSNTEAFF. In DNA form, the CDR3 reads TGTGCCAGCATGGGGACATCGAACACTGAAGCTTTCTTT.